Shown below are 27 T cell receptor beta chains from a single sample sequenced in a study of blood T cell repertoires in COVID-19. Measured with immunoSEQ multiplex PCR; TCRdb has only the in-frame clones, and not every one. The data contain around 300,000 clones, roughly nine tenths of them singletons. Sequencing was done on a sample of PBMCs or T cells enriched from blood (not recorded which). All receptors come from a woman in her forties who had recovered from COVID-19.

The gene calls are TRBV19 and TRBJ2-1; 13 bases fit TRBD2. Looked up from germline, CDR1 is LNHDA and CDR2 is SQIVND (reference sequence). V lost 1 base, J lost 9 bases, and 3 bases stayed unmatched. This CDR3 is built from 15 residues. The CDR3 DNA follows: TGTGCCAGTAGTATAGGACTAGCGGGAGGTGGTGAGCAGTTCTTC. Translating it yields CASSIGLAGGGEQFF.

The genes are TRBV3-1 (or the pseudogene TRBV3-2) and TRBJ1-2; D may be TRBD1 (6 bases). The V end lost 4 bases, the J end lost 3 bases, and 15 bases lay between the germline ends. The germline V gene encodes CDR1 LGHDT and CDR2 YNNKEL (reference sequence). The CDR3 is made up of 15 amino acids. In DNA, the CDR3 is TGTGCCAGCAGCCCACAGGGTCGTGGGGACTATGGCTACACCTTC. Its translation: CASSPQGRGDYGYTF.

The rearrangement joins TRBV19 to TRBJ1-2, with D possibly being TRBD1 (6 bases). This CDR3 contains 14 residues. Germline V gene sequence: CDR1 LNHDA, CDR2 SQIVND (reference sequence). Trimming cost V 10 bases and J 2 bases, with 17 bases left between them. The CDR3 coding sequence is TGTGCCACGACCGGGACACAACTAAACTATGGCTACACCTTC. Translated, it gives CATTGTQLNYGYTF.

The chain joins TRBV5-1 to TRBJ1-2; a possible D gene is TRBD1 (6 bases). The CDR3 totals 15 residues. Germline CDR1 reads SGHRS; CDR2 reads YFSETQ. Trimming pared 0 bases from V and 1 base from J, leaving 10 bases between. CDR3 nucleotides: TGCGCCAGCAGCTTGGGACAGGTCTATAACTATGGCTACACCTTC. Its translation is CASSLGQVYNYGYTF.

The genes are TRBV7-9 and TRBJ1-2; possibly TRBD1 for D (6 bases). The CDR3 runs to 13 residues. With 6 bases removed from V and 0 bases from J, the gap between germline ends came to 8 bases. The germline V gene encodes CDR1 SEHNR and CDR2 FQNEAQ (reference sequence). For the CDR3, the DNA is TGTGCCAGCAGTTCAGGGGCTAACTATGGCTACACCTTC. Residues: CASSSGANYGYTF. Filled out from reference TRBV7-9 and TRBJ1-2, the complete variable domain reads DTGVSQNPRHKITKRGQNVTFRCDPISEHNRLYWYRQTLGQGPEFLTYFQNEAQLEKSRLLSDRFSAERPKGSFSTLEIQRTEQGDSAMYLCASSSGANYGYTFGSGTRLTVV.

CDR3 protein: CASSTGMSAFF. Written as DNA, the CDR3 is TGTGCCAGCAGTACCGGGATGTCGGCTTTCTTT. This rearrangement joins TRBV6-2 or TRBV6-3 to TRBJ1-1; D gene unclear. This CDR3 is 11 amino acids long. Trimming left V 5 bases short and J 11 bases short, with 12 bases between. Germline V gives CDR1 MNHEY, CDR2 SVGEGT.

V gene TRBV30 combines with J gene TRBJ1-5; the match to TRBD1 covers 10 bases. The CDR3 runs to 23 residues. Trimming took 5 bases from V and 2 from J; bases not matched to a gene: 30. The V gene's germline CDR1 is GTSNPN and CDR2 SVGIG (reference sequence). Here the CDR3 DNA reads TGTGCCTGGTCATTCCGAACCTTCGAGCCAGGGACAGGGGATGGTGGGGGCAATCAGCCCCAGCATTTT. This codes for CAWSFRTFEPGTGDGGGNQPQHF.

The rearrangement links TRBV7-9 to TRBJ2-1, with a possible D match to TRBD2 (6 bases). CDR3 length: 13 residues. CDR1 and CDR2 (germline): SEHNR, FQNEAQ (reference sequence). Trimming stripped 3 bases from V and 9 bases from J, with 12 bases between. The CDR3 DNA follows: TGTGCCAGCAGCTTGACTAGGGATTCTGAGCAGTTCTTC. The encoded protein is CASSLTRDSEQFF.

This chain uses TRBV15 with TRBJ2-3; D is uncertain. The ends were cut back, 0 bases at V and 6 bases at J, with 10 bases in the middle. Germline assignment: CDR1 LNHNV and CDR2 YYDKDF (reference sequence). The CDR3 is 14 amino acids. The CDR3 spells CATSRDQTTDTQYF. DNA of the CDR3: TGTGCCACCAGCAGAGATCAGACAACTGATACGCAGTATTTT.

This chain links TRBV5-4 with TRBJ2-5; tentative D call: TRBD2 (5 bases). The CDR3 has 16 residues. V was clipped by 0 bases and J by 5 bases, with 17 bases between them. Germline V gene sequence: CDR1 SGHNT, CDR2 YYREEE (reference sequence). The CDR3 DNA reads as TGTGCCAGCAGCTTGGAACGGGTACTCGGGGAGGAGACCCAGTACTTC. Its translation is CASSLERVLGEETQYF.

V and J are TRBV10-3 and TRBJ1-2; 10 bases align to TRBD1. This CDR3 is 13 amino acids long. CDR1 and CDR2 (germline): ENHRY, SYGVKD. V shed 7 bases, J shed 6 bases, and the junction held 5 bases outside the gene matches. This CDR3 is CAIKGTGDNGYTF. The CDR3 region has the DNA TGTGCCATCAAGGGGACAGGGGATAATGGCTACACCTTC.

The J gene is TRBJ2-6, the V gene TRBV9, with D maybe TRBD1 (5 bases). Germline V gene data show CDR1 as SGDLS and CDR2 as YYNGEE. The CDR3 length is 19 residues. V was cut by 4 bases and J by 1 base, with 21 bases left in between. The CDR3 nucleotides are TGTGCCAGCAGCCCCGAGCGTGACAGCTACCCATCTGGGGCCAACGTCCTGACTTTC. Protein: CASSPERDSYPSGANVLTF.

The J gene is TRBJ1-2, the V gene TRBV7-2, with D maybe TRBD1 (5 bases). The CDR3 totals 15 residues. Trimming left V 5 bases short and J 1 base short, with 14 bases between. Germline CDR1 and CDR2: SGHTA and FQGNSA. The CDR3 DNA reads TGTGCCAGCAGCGGCGGGGGGACCCTTAACTATGGCTACACCTTC. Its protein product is CASSGGGTLNYGYTF.

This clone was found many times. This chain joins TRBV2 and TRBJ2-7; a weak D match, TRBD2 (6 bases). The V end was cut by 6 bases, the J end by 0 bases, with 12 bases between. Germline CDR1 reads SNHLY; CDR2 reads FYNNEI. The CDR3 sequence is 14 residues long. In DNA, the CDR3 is TGTGCCAGCAGCCCCAACGGGGGCTCCTACGAGCAGTACTTC. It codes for CASSPNGGSYEQYF. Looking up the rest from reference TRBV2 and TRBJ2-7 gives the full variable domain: EPEVTQTPSHQVTQMGQEVILRCVPISNHLYFYWYRQILGQKVEFLVSFYNNEISEKSEIFDDQFSVERPDGSNFTLKIRSTKLEDSAMYFCASSPNGGSYEQYFGPGTRLTVT.

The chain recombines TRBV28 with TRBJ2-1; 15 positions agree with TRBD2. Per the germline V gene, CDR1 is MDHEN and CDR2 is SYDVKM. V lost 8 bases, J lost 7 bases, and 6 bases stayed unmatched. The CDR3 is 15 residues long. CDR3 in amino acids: CASWGGTSGRNEQFF. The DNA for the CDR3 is TGTGCCAGCTGGGGGGGGACTAGCGGGAGGAATGAGCAGTTCTTC.

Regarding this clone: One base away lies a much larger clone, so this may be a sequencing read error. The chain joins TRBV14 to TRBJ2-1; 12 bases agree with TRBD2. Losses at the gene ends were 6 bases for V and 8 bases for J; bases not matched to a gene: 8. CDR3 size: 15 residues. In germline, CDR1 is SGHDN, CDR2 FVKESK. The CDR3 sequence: CASSRLAGDTDEQFF. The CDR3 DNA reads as TGTGCCAGCAGTCGACTAGCGGGAGATACCGATGAGCAGTTCTTC.

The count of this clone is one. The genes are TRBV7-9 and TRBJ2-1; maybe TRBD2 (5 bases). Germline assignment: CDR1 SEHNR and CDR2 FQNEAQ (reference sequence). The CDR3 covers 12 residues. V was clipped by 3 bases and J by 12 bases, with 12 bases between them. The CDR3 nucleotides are TGTGCCAGCAGCTTTCTTGTACTAGGGCAGTTCTTC. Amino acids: CASSFLVLGQFF.

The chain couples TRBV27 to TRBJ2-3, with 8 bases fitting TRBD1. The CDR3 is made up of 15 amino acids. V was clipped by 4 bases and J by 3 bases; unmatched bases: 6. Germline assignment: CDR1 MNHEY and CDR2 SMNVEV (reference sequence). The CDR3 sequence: CASSYRGVGTDTQYF. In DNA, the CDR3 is TGTGCCAGCAGTTACAGGGGGGTAGGGACAGATACGCAGTATTTT.

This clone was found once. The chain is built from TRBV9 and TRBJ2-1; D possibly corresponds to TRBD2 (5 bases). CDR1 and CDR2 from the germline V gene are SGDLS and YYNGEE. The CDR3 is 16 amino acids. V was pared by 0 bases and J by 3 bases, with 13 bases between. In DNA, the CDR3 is TGTGCCAGCAGCGTAGGGGTGGGAGTGGGCTACAATGAGCAGTTCTTC. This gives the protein CASSVGVGVGYNEQFF.

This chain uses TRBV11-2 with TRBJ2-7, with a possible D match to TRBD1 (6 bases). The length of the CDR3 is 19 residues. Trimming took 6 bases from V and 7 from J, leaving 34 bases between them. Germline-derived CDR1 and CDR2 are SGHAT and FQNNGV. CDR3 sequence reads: CASRGWRTDSEGNIREQYF. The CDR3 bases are TGTGCCAGCAGGGGGTGGAGGACAGACAGCGAGGGGAATATACGAGAGCAGTACTTC.

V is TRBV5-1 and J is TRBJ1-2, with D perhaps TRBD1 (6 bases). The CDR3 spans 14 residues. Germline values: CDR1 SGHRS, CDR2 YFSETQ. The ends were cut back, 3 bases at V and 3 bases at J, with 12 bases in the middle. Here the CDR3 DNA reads TGCGCCAGCAGCTCCCTAGAGGGGGACTATGGCTACACCTTC. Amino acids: CASSSLEGDYGYTF.

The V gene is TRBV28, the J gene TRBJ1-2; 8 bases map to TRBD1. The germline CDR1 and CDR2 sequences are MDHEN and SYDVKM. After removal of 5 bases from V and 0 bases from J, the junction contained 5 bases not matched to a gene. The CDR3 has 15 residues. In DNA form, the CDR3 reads TGTGCCAGCAGTCCTCAGGACAGGGCTAACTATGGCTACACCTTC. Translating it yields CASSPQDRANYGYTF.

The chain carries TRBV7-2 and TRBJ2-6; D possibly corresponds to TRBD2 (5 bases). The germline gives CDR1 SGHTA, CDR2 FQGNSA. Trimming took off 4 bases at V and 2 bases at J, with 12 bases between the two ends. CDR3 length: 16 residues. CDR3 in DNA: TGTGCCAGCAGCTCTGACGGGGTAGCTGGGGCCAACGTCCTGACTTTC. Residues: CASSSDGVAGANVLTF.

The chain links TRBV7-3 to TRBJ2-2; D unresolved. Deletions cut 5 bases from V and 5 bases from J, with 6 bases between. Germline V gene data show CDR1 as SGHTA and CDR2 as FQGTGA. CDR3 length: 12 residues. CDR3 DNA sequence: TGTGCCAGCAGCCCCGAGACCGGGGAGCTGTTTTTT. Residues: CASSPETGELFF.

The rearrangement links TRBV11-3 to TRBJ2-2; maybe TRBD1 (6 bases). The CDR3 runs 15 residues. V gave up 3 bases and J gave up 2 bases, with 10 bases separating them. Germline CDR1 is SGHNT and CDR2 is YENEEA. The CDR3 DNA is TGTGCCAGCAGCTTGGCAGGGGCAAACACCGGGGAGCTGTTTTTT. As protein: CASSLAGANTGELFF.

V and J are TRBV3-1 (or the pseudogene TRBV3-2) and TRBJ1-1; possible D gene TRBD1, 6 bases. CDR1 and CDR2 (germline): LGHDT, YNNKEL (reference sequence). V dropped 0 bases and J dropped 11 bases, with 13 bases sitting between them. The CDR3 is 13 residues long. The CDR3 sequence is CASSQDQGLEAFF. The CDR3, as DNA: TGTGCCAGCAGCCAAGATCAGGGGCTTGAGGCTTTCTTT.

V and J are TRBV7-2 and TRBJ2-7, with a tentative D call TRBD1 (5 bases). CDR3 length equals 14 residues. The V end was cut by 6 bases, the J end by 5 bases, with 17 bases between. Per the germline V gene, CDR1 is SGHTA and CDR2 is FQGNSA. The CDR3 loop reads CASRVGQGIHEQYF. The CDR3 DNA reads TGTGCCAGCAGGGTTGGGCAGGGTATCCACGAGCAGTACTTC.